What follows describes a single T cell receptor (beta chain). The record originates from a study of T cell responses to AZD1222 COVID-19 vaccine. This CDR3 region has 16 residues. V was clipped by 5 bases and J by 4 bases; unmatched bases: 11. Germline CDR1 and CDR2: LNHDA and SQIVND (reference sequence). The repertoire was sequenced with immunoSEQ multiplex PCR; TCRdb's copy has only in-frame clones and lacks some. The sample consists of around 150,000 clones, about 92% of them appearing once. V gene TRBV19 combines with J gene TRBJ1-2; 9 bases align to TRBD1. Sequenced here: peripheral blood, sampled 28 days after the second AZD1222 dose. The TCR originated in an adult who received the AZD1222 COVID-19 vaccine. This CDR3 is CASSDGTGTLFYGYTF. The CDR3 DNA reads TGTGCCAGTAGTGACGGGACAGGGACTCTTTTCTATGGCTACACCTTC. The entire variable domain, with the rest obtained from reference TRBV19 and TRBJ1-2, is as follows: DGGITQSPKYLFRKEGQNVTLSCEQNLNHDAMYWYRQDPGQGLRLIYYSQIVNDFQKGDIAEGYSVSREKKESFPLTVTSAQKNPTAFYLCASSDGTGTLFYGYTFGSGTRLTVV.